The present entry profiles one TCR beta chain with its context. Antigen specificity is unknown. Sequenced by immunoSEQ multiplex PCR; TCRdb stores in-frame clones only, minus some. Among some 110,000 clones listed, about 89% were seen once. The sample originates from a study of T cell responses to AZD1222 COVID-19 vaccine. Study findings and constraints: No repertoire was sampled before or during the peak T cell response, only after it.

Germline V lookup: CDR1 SGHDN, CDR2 FVKESK. This CDR3 is 12 amino acids long. V was clipped by 4 bases and J by 5 bases; unmatched bases: 2. The chain uses TRBV14 and TRBJ2-7; 7 nucleotides align to TRBD2. The sequenced sample was peripheral blood, obtained on day 0 of AZD1222 vaccination. The receptor was derived from an adult in good health. The DNA of the CDR3 is TGTGCCAGCAGCCTGGCGGGGGACGAGCAGTACTTC. This sequence encodes CASSLAGDEQYF.